The T cell receptor (beta chain) under discussion was sequenced for a study of blood T cell repertoires in COVID-19. Sequencing was performed with immunoSEQ multiplex PCR; in TCRdb, only in-frame clones are kept and a portion is missing. The sample contains about 160,000 clones, about 93% of which appear only once. The sequence came from a woman between 50 and 59 years old with acute or convalescent COVID-19. The sequenced material came from peripheral blood.

The CDR3 spells CASSPDRATEAFF. For the CDR3, the DNA is TGTGCCAGCAGCCCGGACAGGGCCACTGAAGCTTTCTTT. The chain uses TRBV5-4 and TRBJ1-1, with 8 bases fitting TRBD1. Germline assignment: CDR1 SGHNT and CDR2 YYREEE (reference sequence). The CDR3 runs 13 residues. J gave up 4 bases and V 4 bases, and 3 bases lay outside the gene matches. Using reference TRBV5-4 and TRBJ1-1 for the parts outside the CDR3, the full variable domain is ETGVTQSPTHLIKTRGQQVTLRCSSQSGHNTVSWYQQALGQGPQFIFQYYREEENGRGNFPPRFSGLQFPNYSSELNVNALELDDSALYLCASSPDRATEAFFGQGTRLTVV.